Below, 17 T cell receptor beta chains from the same sample are listed, as sequenced in a study of blood T cell repertoires in COVID-19 (dated by TCRdb to the early 2020s). Library preparation was by the immunoSEQ multiplex PCR assay. In TCRdb, the immuneACCESS table is reduced to in-frame sequences with V and J assigned. These tables do not hold every clone; where another copy was compared, an unresolved V gene accounts for under half, and the others remain unexplained. The sample has approximately 100,000 clones on record, 89% of them singletons. The ten largest clones represent around 3.7% of the sample. The sequenced sample consisted of peripheral blood. The receptors shown here come from a woman between 55 and 75 years old with acute or convalescent COVID-19.

This chain uses TRBV6-6 with TRBJ1-5; D is unclear. Germline loops: CDR1 MNHNY, CDR2 SVGAGI (reference sequence). Trimming shortened V by 5 bases and J by 3 bases, and 8 bases separated the two germline ends. The CDR3 spans 13 residues. The CDR3 DNA sequence: TGTGCCAGCAGTCCCGCCTACAATCAGCCCCAGCATTTT. It translates to CASSPAYNQPQHF.

The chain links TRBV28 to TRBJ2-3; 7 nucleotides line up with TRBD2. Germline V gene sequence: CDR1 MDHEN, CDR2 SYDVKM. This CDR3 is built from 15 residues. V shed 3 bases and J 4 bases; nucleotides not matched to a gene: 7. CDR3 residues: CASSFGGSGADTQYF. As DNA, the CDR3 is TGTGCCAGCAGTTTTGGCGGGAGTGGGGCAGATACGCAGTATTTT.

The rearrangement joins TRBV28 to TRBJ2-7; D is undetermined. The CDR3 spans 11 residues. Trimming stripped 11 bases from V and 3 bases from J, with 11 bases between. CDR1 and CDR2 (germline): MDHEN, SYDVKM. CDR3 DNA: TGTGCCCTAGGTTCCCGCTACGAGCAGTACTTC. Translated: CALGSRYEQYF.

This clone was picked up one time. The rearrangement uses TRBV5-1 and TRBJ1-1, with 10 bases identical to TRBD1. J lost 0 bases, V lost 2 bases, and 10 bases had no gene match. CDR3 length: 18 residues. Germline V gene data show CDR1 as SGHRS and CDR2 as YFSETQ. For the CDR3, the DNA is TGCGCCAGCAGCTTCCCCGACAGGGGGCTATCTATGAACACTGAAGCTTTCTTT. Translating it yields CASSFPDRGLSMNTEAFF.

This chain connects TRBV5-4 to TRBJ2-3, with D maybe TRBD2 (6 bases). In germline, CDR1 is SGHNT, CDR2 YYREEE (reference sequence). Between the trimmed V and J ends, which lost 1 base and 3 bases, there was a span of 12 bases. This CDR3 is 15 amino acids long. The CDR3 nucleotides read TGTGCCAGCAGCTTGACTCCTGGGGGGACAGATACGCAGTATTTT. Its translation: CASSLTPGGTDTQYF.

This chain links TRBV4-2 with TRBJ2-3, with a tentative D call TRBD2 (6 bases). The CDR3 runs 16 residues. Looked up from germline, CDR1 is LGHNA and CDR2 is YNFKEQ. V dropped 1 base and J dropped 0 bases, with 11 bases sitting between them. The CDR3 loop reads CASSQVLGTSTDTQYF. The CDR3 coding sequence is TGTGCCAGCAGCCAAGTCCTGGGGACTAGCACAGATACGCAGTATTTT.

The V and J genes are TRBV7-4 and TRBJ2-1; possibly TRBD2 for D (6 bases). This CDR3 has 17 amino acids. Germline assignment: CDR1 SGHVT and CDR2 SQSDAQ. The ends were cut back, 5 bases at V and 5 bases at J, with 22 bases in the middle. The CDR3 here is CASSPSPRLGVDNEQFF. The CDR3 DNA reads as TGTGCCAGCAGCCCCTCCCCCCGACTAGGGGTCGACAATGAGCAGTTCTTC.

This chain uses TRBV20-1 with TRBJ1-5; D ambiguous. Germline V gene data show CDR1 as DFQATT and CDR2 as SNEGSKA (reference sequence). Trimming stripped 0 bases from V and 12 bases from J, with 9 bases between. This CDR3 spans 11 amino acids. The CDR3 region has the DNA TGCAGTGCTAGAGATGCCGGGAACCAGCATTTT. This sequence encodes CSARDAGNQHF.

The chain uses TRBV19 and TRBJ1-5, with 9 bases fitting TRBD1. With 6 bases clipped from V and 2 bases from J, the junction kept 5 bases outside the gene matches. This CDR3 contains 15 residues. Germline V gives CDR1 LNHDA, CDR2 SQIVND (reference sequence). The chain's CDR3 is CASSLRDRGNQPQHF. The CDR3 bases are TGTGCCAGTAGCCTCCGGGACAGGGGCAATCAGCCCCAGCATTTT.

V usage is TRBV7-8 and J usage is TRBJ1-4; 8 nucleotides match TRBD1. Germline trimming cut 5 bases from V and 5 bases from J; bases unmatched to any gene: 10. Germline V CDR1 and CDR2: SGHVS, FQNEAQ. The CDR3 has 16 amino acids. The CDR3 DNA follows: TGTGCCAGCAGCCTCCTTCCAGGGGGCGTGAATGAAAAACTGTTTTTT. Protein: CASSLLPGGVNEKLFF.

This chain joins TRBV29-1 and TRBJ1-1; D unresolved. Trimming took 2 bases from V and 5 from J, leaving 9 bases between them. Per the germline V gene, CDR1 is SQVTM and CDR2 is ANQGSEA. This CDR3 spans 12 amino acids. The CDR3 coding sequence is TGCAGCGTTGAACGGGGATCGACTGAAGCTTTCTTT. Encoded protein: CSVERGSTEAFF.

This chain joins TRBV6-6 and TRBJ1-5; D call uncertain. The germline gives CDR1 MNHNY, CDR2 SVGAGI (reference sequence). This CDR3 is built from 16 residues. V was cut by 5 bases and J by 3 bases, with 17 bases left in between. CDR3 sequence (DNA): TGTGCCAGCAGTCTTGGGCCCGGGATCCTCAATCAGCCCCAGCATTTT. Its translation: CASSLGPGILNQPQHF.

The chain recombines TRBV11-1 with TRBJ2-3; D not certain. Trimming pared 6 bases from V and 4 bases from J, leaving 11 bases between. CDR3 length: 13 residues. Germline V CDR1 and CDR2: SGHAT, FQDESV (reference sequence). The CDR3 sequence is CASSSLPADTQYF. The CDR3 coding sequence is TGTGCCAGCAGTTCTCTACCGGCAGATACGCAGTATTTT.

V gene TRBV18 combines with J gene TRBJ2-7; D not certain. This CDR3 is 14 amino acids long. V lost 2 bases, J lost 4 bases, and 12 bases lay in between. Per germline, CDR1 KGHSH and CDR2 LQKENI. The CDR3 here is CASSPISDMYEQYF. The DNA of the CDR3 is TGTGCCAGCTCACCAATCTCAGATATGTACGAGCAGTACTTC.

This clone has more than one count but fewer than ten. V gene TRBV24-1 combines with J gene TRBJ2-7; D is possibly TRBD2 (5 bases). Germline-derived CDR1 and CDR2 are KGHDR and SFDVKD. Deletions cut 4 bases from V and 0 bases from J, with 9 bases between. This CDR3 comprises 14 residues. CDR3 nucleotide sequence: TGTGCCACCAGTGACCCCACTAGCTCCTACGAGCAGTACTTC. Translation: CATSDPTSSYEQYF.

The rearrangement links TRBV3-1 (or the pseudogene TRBV3-2) to TRBJ2-5, with 7 bases identical to TRBD2. The CDR3 loop spans 18 amino acids. Per germline, CDR1 LGHDT and CDR2 YNNKEL (reference sequence). V was pared by 0 bases and J by 5 bases, with 15 bases of the junction left unmatched. The CDR3 protein is CASSQDLASGRTPETQYF. The CDR3 DNA is TGTGCCAGCAGCCAAGATCTGGCTAGCGGAAGGACCCCGGAGACCCAGTACTTC.

This clone was observed a single time. The chain has TRBV2 and TRBJ1-2; D may be TRBD1 (6 bases). V lost 4 bases and J 3 bases, leaving 12 bases between the germline ends. The CDR3 has 14 amino acids. Germline V CDR1 and CDR2: SNHLY, FYNNEI. CDR3 coding DNA: TGTGCCAGCAGTGGGACAGTGTTACACTATGGCTACACCTTC. Its translation is CASSGTVLHYGYTF.